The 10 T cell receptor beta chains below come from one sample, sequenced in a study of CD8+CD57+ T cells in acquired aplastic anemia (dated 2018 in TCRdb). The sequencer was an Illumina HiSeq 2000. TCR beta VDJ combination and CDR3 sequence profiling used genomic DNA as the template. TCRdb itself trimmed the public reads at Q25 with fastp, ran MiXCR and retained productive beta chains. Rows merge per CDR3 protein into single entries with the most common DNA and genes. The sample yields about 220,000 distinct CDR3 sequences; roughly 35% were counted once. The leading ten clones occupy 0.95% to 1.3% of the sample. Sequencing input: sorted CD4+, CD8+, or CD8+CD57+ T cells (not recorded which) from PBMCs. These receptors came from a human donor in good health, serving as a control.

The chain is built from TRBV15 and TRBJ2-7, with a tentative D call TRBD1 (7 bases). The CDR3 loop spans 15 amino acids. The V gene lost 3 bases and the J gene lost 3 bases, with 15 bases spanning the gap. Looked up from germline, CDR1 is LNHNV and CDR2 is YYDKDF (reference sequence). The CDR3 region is CATSSLRGALYEQYF. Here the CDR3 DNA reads TGTGCCACCAGCAGCCTCAGGGGGGCTCTCTACGAGCAGTACTTC.

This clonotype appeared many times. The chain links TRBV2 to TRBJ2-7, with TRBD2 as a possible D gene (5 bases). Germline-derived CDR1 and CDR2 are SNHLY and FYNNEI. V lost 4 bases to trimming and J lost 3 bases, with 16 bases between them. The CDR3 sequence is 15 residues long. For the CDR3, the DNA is TGTGCCAGCAGTGTATATAGCGCCGCCCTCTACGAGCAGTACTTC. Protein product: CASSVYSAALYEQYF. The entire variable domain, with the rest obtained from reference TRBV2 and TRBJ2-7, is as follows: EPEVTQTPSHQVTQMGQEVILRCVPISNHLYFYWYRQILGQKVEFLVSFYNNEISEKSEIFDDQFSVERPDGSNFTLKIRSTKLEDSAMYFCASSVYSAALYEQYFGPGTRLTVT.

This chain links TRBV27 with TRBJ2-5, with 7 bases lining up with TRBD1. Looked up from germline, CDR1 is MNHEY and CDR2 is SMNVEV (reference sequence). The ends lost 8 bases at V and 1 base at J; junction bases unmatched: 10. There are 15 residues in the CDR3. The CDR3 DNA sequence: TGTGCCAGCGCCCTAACACGACAGGGCCAAGAGACCCAGTACTTC. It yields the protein CASALTRQGQETQYF.

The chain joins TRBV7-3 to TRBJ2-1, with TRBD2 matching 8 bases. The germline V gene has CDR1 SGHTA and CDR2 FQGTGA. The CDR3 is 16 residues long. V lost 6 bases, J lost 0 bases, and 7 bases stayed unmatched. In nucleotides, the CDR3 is TGTGCCAGCAGGCCTACTAGCGGAAGCTCCTACAATGAGCAGTTCTTC. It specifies CASRPTSGSSYNEQFF.

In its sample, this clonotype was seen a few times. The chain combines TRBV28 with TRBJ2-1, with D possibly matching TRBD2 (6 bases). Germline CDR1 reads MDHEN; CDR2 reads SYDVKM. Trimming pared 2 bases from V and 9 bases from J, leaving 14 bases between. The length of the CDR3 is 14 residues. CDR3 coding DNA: TGTGCCAGCAGTTTAGGACCCGGGGGTAGTGAGCAGTTCTTC. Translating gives CASSLGPGGSEQFF. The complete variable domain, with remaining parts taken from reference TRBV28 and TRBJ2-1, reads DVKVTQSSRYLVKRTGEKVFLECVQDMDHENMFWYRQDPGLGLRLIYFSYDVKMKEKGDIPEGYSVSREKKERFSLILESASTNQTSMYLCASSLGPGGSEQFFGPGTRLTVL.

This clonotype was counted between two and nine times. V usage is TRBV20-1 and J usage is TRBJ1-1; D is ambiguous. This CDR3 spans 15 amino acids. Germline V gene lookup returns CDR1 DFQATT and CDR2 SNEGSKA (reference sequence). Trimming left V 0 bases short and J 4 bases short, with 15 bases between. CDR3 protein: CSARDPRPRGTEAFF. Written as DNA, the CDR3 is TGCAGTGCTAGAGATCCCCGGCCACGGGGCACTGAAGCTTTCTTT.

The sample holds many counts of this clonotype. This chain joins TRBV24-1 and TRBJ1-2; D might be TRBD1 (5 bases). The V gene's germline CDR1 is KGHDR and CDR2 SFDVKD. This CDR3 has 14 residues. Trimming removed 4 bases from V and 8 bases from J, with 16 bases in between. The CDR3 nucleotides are TGTGCCACCAGTGACCCAAAGAGGGGTATAGGCTACACCTTC. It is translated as CATSDPKRGIGYTF.

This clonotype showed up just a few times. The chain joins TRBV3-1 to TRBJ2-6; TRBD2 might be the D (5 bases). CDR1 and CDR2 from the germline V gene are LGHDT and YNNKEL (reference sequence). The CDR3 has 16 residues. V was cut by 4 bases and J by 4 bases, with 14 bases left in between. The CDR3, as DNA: TGTGCCAGCAGCCTCATCGAGGGAGCCGGGGCCAACGTCCTGACTTTC. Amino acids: CASSLIEGAGANVLTF.

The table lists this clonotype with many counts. CDR3 DNA sequence: TGTGCCAGCAGCCAGGGAAGAGAGACTGAAGCTTTCTTT. Translation gives CASSQGRETEAFF. V usage is TRBV14 and J usage is TRBJ1-1; D call uncertain. Trimming removed 3 bases at V and 5 bases at J, with 10 bases between. Germline CDR1 reads SGHDN; CDR2 reads FVKESK. The CDR3 contains 13 residues.

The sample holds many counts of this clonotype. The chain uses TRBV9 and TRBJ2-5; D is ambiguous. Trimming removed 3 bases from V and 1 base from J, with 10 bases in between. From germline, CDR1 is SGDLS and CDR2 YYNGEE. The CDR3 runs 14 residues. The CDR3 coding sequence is TGTGCCAGCAGCGGGCGACTGACCCAAGAGACCCAGTACTTC. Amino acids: CASSGRLTQETQYF.